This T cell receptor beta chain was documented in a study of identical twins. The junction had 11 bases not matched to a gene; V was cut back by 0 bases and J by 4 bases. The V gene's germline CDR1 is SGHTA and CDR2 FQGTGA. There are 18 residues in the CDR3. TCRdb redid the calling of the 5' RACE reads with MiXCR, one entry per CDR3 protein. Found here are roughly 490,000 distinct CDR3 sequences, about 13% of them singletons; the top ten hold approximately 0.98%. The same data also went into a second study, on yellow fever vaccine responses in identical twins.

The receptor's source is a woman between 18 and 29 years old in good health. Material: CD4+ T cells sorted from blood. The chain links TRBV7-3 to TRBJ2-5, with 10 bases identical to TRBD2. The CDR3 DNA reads TGTGCCAGCAGCTTAACGTCTAGCGGGAGCGGGAGTAGAGAGACCCAGTACTTC. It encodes CASSLTSSGSGSRETQYF.